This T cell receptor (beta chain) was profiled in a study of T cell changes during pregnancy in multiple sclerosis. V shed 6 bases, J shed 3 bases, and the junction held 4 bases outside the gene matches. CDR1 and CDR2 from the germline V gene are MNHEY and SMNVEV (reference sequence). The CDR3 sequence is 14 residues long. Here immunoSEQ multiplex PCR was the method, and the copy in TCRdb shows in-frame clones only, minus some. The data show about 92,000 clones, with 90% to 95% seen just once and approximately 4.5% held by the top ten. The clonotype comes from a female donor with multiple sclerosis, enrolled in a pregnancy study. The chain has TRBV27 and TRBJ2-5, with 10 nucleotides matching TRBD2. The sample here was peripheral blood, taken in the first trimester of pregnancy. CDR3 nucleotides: TGTGCCAGCAGGCTAGCGGGGGCCGAAGAGACCCAGTACTTC. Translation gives CASRLAGAEETQYF.